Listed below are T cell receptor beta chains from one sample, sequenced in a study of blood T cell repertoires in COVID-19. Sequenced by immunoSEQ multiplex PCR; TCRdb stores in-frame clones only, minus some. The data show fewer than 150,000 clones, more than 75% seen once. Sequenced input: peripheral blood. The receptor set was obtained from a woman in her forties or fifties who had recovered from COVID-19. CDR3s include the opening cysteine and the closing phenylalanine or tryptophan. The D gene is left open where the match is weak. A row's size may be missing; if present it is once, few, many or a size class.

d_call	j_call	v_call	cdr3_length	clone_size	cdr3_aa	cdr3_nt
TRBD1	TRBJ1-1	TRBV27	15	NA	CASSLSQGGDTEAFF	TGTGCCAGCAGTTTAAGTCAGGGGGGTGACACTGAAGCTTTCTTT
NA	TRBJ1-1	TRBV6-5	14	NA	CASSDSRPNTEAFF	TGTGCCAGCAGCGACTCTAGGCCGAACACTGAAGCTTTCTTT
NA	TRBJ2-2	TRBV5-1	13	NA	CASREGTTGELFF	TGCGCCAGCAGGGAGGGAACCACCGGGGAGCTGTTTTTT
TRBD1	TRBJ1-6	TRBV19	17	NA	CASSNLVSDRHNSPLHF	TGTGCCAGTAGTAACCTAGTATCGGACAGGCATAATTCACCCCTCCACTTT
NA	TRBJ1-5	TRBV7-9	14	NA	CANSPDRSNQPQHF	TGTGCCAACAGCCCCGACAGGTCCAATCAGCCCCAGCATTTT
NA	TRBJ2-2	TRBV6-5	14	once	CASSYSTGIGELFF	TGTGCCAGCAGTTACTCGACAGGAATCGGGGAGCTGTTTTTT
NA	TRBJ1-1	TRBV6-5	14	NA	CASRASGQNTEAFF	TGTGCCAGCAGGGCGTCGGGACAGAACACTGAAGCTTTCTTT
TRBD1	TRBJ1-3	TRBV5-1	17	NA	CASSVSGQGLSGNTIYF	TGCGCCAGCAGCGTATCGGGACAGGGCCTCTCTGGAAACACCATATATTTT
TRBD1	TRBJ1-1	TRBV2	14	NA	CASSDATGGTEAFF	TGTGCCAGCAGTGATGCGACAGGGGGCACTGAAGCTTTCTTT
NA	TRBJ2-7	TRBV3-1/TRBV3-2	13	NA	CASSQDRGGEQYF	TGTGCCAGCAGCCAAGATAGAGGGGGCGAGCAGTACTTC
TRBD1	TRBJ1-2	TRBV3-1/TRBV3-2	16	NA	CASSQDRMGTGRGYTF	TGTGCCAGCAGCCAAGATAGAATGGGGACAGGGCGAGGCTACACCTTC
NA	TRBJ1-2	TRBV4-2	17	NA	CASSQDSLSGTRGGYTF	TGTGCCAGCAGCCAAGATAGCTTGAGCGGGACGAGGGGAGGCTACACCTTC
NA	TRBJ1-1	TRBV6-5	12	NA	CASTWSMGGAFF	TGTGCCAGCACTTGGTCGATGGGAGGAGCTTTCTTT
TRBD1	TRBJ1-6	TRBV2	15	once	CASIWTGGGNSPLHF	TGTGCCAGCATTTGGACAGGGGGAGGGAATTCACCCCTCCACTTT
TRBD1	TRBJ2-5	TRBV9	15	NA	CASSYSGTGEETQYF	TGTGCCAGCAGCTACTCCGGGACAGGGGAAGAGACCCAGTACTTC
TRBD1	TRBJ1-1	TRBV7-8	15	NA	CASSLKGTDTIEAFF	TGTGCCAGCAGCTTAAAGGGGACAGATACAATCGAAGCTTTCTTT
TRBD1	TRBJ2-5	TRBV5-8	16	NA	CASSVGQAKGLETQYF	TGTGCCAGCAGCGTGGGACAGGCAAAAGGATTAGAGACCCAGTACTTC
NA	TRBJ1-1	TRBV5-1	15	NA	CASSPSRGMNTEAFF	TGCGCCAGCAGCCCGAGCCGGGGTATGAACACTGAAGCTTTCTTT
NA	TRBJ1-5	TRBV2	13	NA	CASSSGQEQPQHF	TGTGCCAGCAGTTCAGGGCAGGAACAGCCCCAGCATTTT
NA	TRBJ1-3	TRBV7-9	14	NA	CASSFAVSGNTIYF	TGTGCCAGCAGCTTTGCAGTCTCTGGAAACACCATATATTTT
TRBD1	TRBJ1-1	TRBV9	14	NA	CASSRGGLVTEAFF	TGTGCCAGCAGTAGAGGGGGCCTAGTCACTGAAGCTTTCTTT
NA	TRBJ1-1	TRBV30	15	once	CAWSFLTGMVTEAFF	TGTGCCTGGAGCTTCCTGACAGGAATGGTCACTGAAGCTTTCTTT